These T cell receptor beta chains were read from a single sample in a study of blood T cell repertoires in COVID-19. Using immunoSEQ multiplex PCR, the repertoire was profiled, and TCRdb retains in-frame clones only, with some absent. The sample has approximately 410,000 clones; 75% to 90% are singletons. Sequencing was done on a sample of peripheral blood. All receptors derive from a woman aged 25-40 years with active or convalescent COVID-19. Each CDR3 is given with its conserved first and last residue. The D gene is left open where the match is weak. Not all rows give a size; the values are once, few, many and, for expanded clones, a class.

D gene,V gene,J gene,clone size,CDR3 DNA,CDR3 protein
TRBD2,TRBV13,TRBJ2-7,-,TGTGCCAGCAGCTTCGGCGGGAGTAGGTACGAGCAGTACTTC,CASSFGGSRYEQYF
-,TRBV7-8,TRBJ2-1,-,TGTGCCAGCAGCTTAGTCGGGGCCTACAATGAGCAGTTCTTC,CASSLVGAYNEQFF
-,TRBV27,TRBJ1-1,-,TGTGCCAGTAGAAAGAACACTGAAGCTTTCTTT,CASRKNTEAFF
-,TRBV4-2,TRBJ1-3,-,TGTGCCAGCAGCCCCCGGGGTCCCTCTGGAAACACCATATATTTT,CASSPRGPSGNTIYF
TRBD1,TRBV30,TRBJ1-1,-,TGTGCCTGGCAGGGGGCATGGACTGAAGCTTTCTTT,CAWQGAWTEAFF
-,TRBV6-5,TRBJ1-4,-,TGTGCCAGCAGTCGCGGGGGAGGTGAAAAACTGTTTTTT,CASSRGGGEKLFF
TRBD2,TRBV6-5,TRBJ2-7,-,TGTGCCAGCAGTCCCAGGGCGGGGGTTACCTACGAGCAGTACTTC,CASSPRAGVTYEQYF
TRBD1,TRBV7-9,TRBJ1-2,-,TGTGCCAGCAGCACTAGCGCCGGGACAGGGGGCCAGGGCTACACCTTC,CASSTSAGTGGQGYTF
TRBD2,TRBV5-6,TRBJ2-7,-,TGTGCCAGCAGCCTTAGCGGGGGAACCTACGAGCAGTACTTC,CASSLSGGTYEQYF
-,TRBV18,TRBJ2-6,-,TGTGCCAGCACCCGGCCAGGGGCTGGGGCCAACGTCCTGACTTTC,CASTRPGAGANVLTF
-,TRBV13,TRBJ1-3,once,TGTGCCAGCAGCGCTACAGGGTCCCCGCACTTCTCTGGAAACACCATATATTTT,CASSATGSPHFSGNTIYF
-,TRBV6-5,TRBJ2-1,-,TGTGCCAGCAGTTTGGCCTCGTACAATGAGCAGTTCTTC,CASSLASYNEQFF
-,TRBV29-1,TRBJ1-1,-,TGCAGCGTTGCCTTCGGAATCGGGTTAGCGACTGAAGCTTTCTTT,CSVAFGIGLATEAFF
-,TRBV27,TRBJ1-3,-,TGTGCCAGCAGTGAGGCCTCTGGAAACACCATATATTTT,CASSEASGNTIYF
-,TRBV10-3,TRBJ1-5,-,TGTGCCATCAGGGCAGAGGGAAATCAGCCCCAGCATTTT,CAIRAEGNQPQHF
-,TRBV11-2,TRBJ1-1,-,TGTGCCAGCAGCTGGGGGGAGACTGAAGCTTTCTTT,CASSWGETEAFF
-,TRBV27,TRBJ1-1,-,TGTGCCAGCAGTGTCGGACTGGGGAACACTGAAGCTTTCTTT,CASSVGLGNTEAFF
-,TRBV11-2,TRBJ1-6,-,TGTGCCAGCAGCTCAAATTCACCCCTCCACTTT,CASSSNSPLHF
TRBD1,TRBV29-1,TRBJ1-1,-,TGCAGCTTCTGGGACAGCGACAATCTCTATGAAGCTTTCTTT,CSFWDSDNLYEAFF
TRBD2,TRBV27,TRBJ2-5,-,TGTGCCAGCAGTTTACGGGGGACTAGCGGGGGGAACTACCAAGAGACCCAGTACTTC,CASSLRGTSGGNYQETQYF
-,TRBV6-5,TRBJ1-1,-,TGTGCCAGCAGTACCAGGGGAGTGAACACTGAAGCTTTCTTT,CASSTRGVNTEAFF
-,TRBV4-1,TRBJ1-5,once,TGCGCCAGCAGCCAAGGCAACGGACAGAAGGGCAATCAGCCCCAGCATTTT,CASSQGNGQKGNQPQHF
-,TRBV18,TRBJ1-4,-,TGTGCCAGCTCCCCGACAGGAACTAATGAAAAACTGTTTTTT,CASSPTGTNEKLFF
TRBD1,TRBV7-8,TRBJ1-2,-,TGTGCCAGCAGCCGAGTCGGACAGGGTGTACCGCTCTATGGCTACACCTTC,CASSRVGQGVPLYGYTF
TRBD1,TRBV5-4,TRBJ1-3,-,TGTGCCAGCAGCTTCGAGACAGGGAGTTGGTCTGGAAACACCATATATTTT,CASSFETGSWSGNTIYF
TRBD2,TRBV5-6,TRBJ2-7,-,TGTGCCAGCAGCGGGTGGGGAGGGGCGACCCCTTTCTACGAGCAGTACTTC,CASSGWGGATPFYEQYF
-,TRBV6-5,TRBJ2-7,-,TGTGCCACTAAGACCGGGGTATACAACTACGAGCAGTACTTC,CATKTGVYNYEQYF
TRBD2,TRBV19,TRBJ2-3,-,TGTGCCAGTAGTATACTAGCGGGAGGTCTACAGGCGCAGTATTTT,CASSILAGGLQAQYF
-,TRBV12-3/TRBV12-4,TRBJ2-5,-,TGTGCCAGCAGCATAGGGGAAGAGACCCAGTACTTC,CASSIGEETQYF
-,TRBV6-2/TRBV6-3,TRBJ1-5,-,TGTGCCAGCAGTTATTTGCGGGGGCCTAATCAGCCCCAGCATTTT,CASSYLRGPNQPQHF
TRBD1,TRBV2,TRBJ1-1,-,TGTGCCAGCAGTGAAGGAGGGGGACAGGGGGCCACTGAAGCTTTCTTT,CASSEGGGQGATEAFF
-,TRBV11-2,TRBJ1-4,-,TGTGCCAGCAGCTTACAAGGGACACAGAATGAAAAACTGTTTTTT,CASSLQGTQNEKLFF
-,TRBV5-6,TRBJ1-5,-,TGTGCCAGCAGCTTGGTTGGGGAGGAGCCCCAGCATTTT,CASSLVGEEPQHF
-,TRBV2,TRBJ1-4,once,TGTGCCAGCAGTTCCCAAGGACAGTTTAATGAAAAACTGTTTTTT,CASSSQGQFNEKLFF
-,TRBV4-1,TRBJ1-1,-,TGCGCCAGCAGCCAAGAGTCAGGGGCTCTGAACACTGAAGCTTTCTTT,CASSQESGALNTEAFF
TRBD2,TRBV5-4,TRBJ2-1,-,TGTGCCAGCAGCCCAGGGACTAGCAGTGAGCAGTTCTTC,CASSPGTSSEQFF
TRBD2,TRBV9,TRBJ2-1,-,TGTGCCAGCACCCAGACTAGCGGGGGCGCATCAGGAAGTAGTGAGCAGTTCTTC,CASTQTSGGASGSSEQFF
TRBD2,TRBV6-5,TRBJ2-3,-,TGTGCCAGCACTAGCGGGGCTCCCACAGATACGCAGTATTTT,CASTSGAPTDTQYF
-,TRBV7-9,TRBJ2-1,-,TGTGCCAGCAGCCGACCGGACTGGTTCAATGAGCAGTTCTTC,CASSRPDWFNEQFF
-,TRBV19,TRBJ1-5,-,TGTGCCAGTAGTATACAAACCGGGGGCAATCAGCCCCAGCATTTT,CASSIQTGGNQPQHF
TRBD2,TRBV3-1/TRBV3-2,TRBJ2-5,once,TGTGCCAGCAGCCAAGAAGCGGGGGTGCGGGAGACCCAGTACTTC,CASSQEAGVRETQYF
-,TRBV5-1,TRBJ2-1,-,TGCGCCAGCAGCTTGGGCGGGGGCGAATACAATGAGCAGTTCTTC,CASSLGGGEYNEQFF
-,TRBV9,TRBJ1-1,-,TGTGCCAGCAGCGACTCGGGGAGGGACACTGAAGCTTTCTTT,CASSDSGRDTEAFF
TRBD1,TRBV28,TRBJ1-3,-,TGTGCCAGCAGTGCCATCAGGGGGACAGGAAGTTTTCCTGGAAACACCATATATTTT,CASSAIRGTGSFPGNTIYF
-,TRBV24-1,TRBJ2-3,-,TGTGCCACCAGTGGCCAGGGGTCAGATACGCAGTATTTT,CATSGQGSDTQYF
TRBD2,TRBV19,TRBJ2-1,few,TGTGCCAGTAGCCAAGGACTAGACAATGAGCAGTTCTTC,CASSQGLDNEQFF
-,TRBV5-1,TRBJ1-6,-,TGCGCCAGCAGCTGGGAGGGGGATTCACCCCTCCACTTT,CASSWEGDSPLHF
-,TRBV4-2,TRBJ2-3,-,TGTGCCAGCAGCCAAGAGGCGGGTGGGTCCACAGATACGCAGTATTTT,CASSQEAGGSTDTQYF
TRBD1,TRBV29-1,TRBJ1-2,-,TGCAGCGTTGAAACGACAGGGGCCTATGGCTACACCTTC,CSVETTGAYGYTF
TRBD1,TRBV5-6,TRBJ1-4,-,TGTGCCAGCAGCTTGGCCCCGGGACAGGGTTTGAAAAAACTGTTTTTT,CASSLAPGQGLKKLFF
TRBD1,TRBV19,TRBJ1-2,few,TGTGCCAGTAGTATCCCGGGACAGGGGCCTGGCTACACCTTC,CASSIPGQGPGYTF
-,TRBV6-5,TRBJ1-1,-,TGTGCCAGCAGTTACGGCGGGAGGGGGACTGAAGCTTTCTTT,CASSYGGRGTEAFF
-,TRBV6-5,TRBJ1-1,-,TGTGCCAGCAAAACGGTAGACAGGACCGAAGCTTTCTTT,CASKTVDRTEAFF
-,TRBV12-5,TRBJ1-4,few,TGTGCTAGTGGTTTGATAAATGAAAAACTGTTTTTT,CASGLINEKLFF